A single sample is the source of the 13 T cell receptor beta chains below, sequenced in a study of spatial heterogeneity in lung cancer. TCRdb re-derived calls from the 5' RACE reads in MiXCR, one entry per CDR3 protein. This sample has almost 75,000 distinct CDR3 sequences, with 10% to 15% found just once. Stated time point: sample taken at primary tumor resection. No cells were sorted before sequencing. The whole RNA sequenced was extracted from tumor, nontumor lung or frozen PBMC. Source: PBMCs, taken at surgery. The receptor set was obtained from a male donor with early-stage non-small cell lung cancer.

This clonotype was picked up many times. The V call is TRBV9, the J call TRBJ2-7; 11 bases are shared with TRBD2. From germline, CDR1 is SGDLS and CDR2 YYNGEE. The V and J ends lost 0 bases and 9 bases, in that order; junction bases with no gene match: 5. This CDR3 spans 14 amino acids. The CDR3 DNA is TGTGCCAGCAGCGTAGCGACTAGCGGGACGGTGCAGTACTTC. Amino acid sequence: CASSVATSGTVQYF.

This clonotype was seen at least ten times. The chain uses TRBV11-2 and TRBJ1-1; the match to TRBD1 covers 8 bases. This CDR3 comprises 15 residues. Germline CDR1 reads SGHAT; CDR2 reads FQNNGV. Trimming at V came to 4 bases and at J to 2 bases, leaving 6 bases not matched to a gene. Here the CDR3 DNA reads TGTGCCAGCAGCTCGCCAGGACAGGGTAACACTGAAGCTTTCTTT. It specifies CASSSPGQGNTEAFF.

This clonotype has a count of ten or more. The rearrangement uses TRBV29-1 and TRBJ1-1; 7 bases line up with TRBD1. Unmatched junction bases numbered 4, after V lost 6 bases and J lost 3 bases. The CDR3 has 12 amino acids. Germline CDR1 and CDR2: SQVTM and ANQGSEA. The CDR3 DNA reads as TGCAGCGTCGTGACAGGGTACACTGAAGCTTTCTTT. This encodes CSVVTGYTEAFF.

This clonotype was seen only a few times. The CDR3 region is CATSAALNTEAFF. The CDR3 DNA reads TGTGCCACCAGTGCAGCGTTGAACACTGAAGCTTTCTTT. The V and J genes are TRBV24-1 and TRBJ1-1; no clear D gene. The CDR3 extends over 13 amino acids. The germline V gene has CDR1 KGHDR and CDR2 SFDVKD. Trimming removed 5 bases from V and 0 bases from J, with 6 bases in between.

This clonotype turned up a few times. The chain has TRBV25-1 and TRBJ2-3, with D tentatively TRBD1 or TRBD2 (5 bases each). The ends were cut back, 6 bases at V and 8 bases at J, with 12 bases in the middle. There are 12 residues in the CDR3. CDR1 is MGHDK, CDR2 SYGVNS, per germline. CDR3 residues: CASSGPGATQYF. CDR3 DNA sequence: TGTGCCAGCAGCGGGCCCGGGGCTACGCAGTATTTT.

This clonotype was detected only a few times. The CDR3 here is CASSVYHTQYF. DNA of the CDR3: TGTGCCAGCAGTGTGTACCATACCCAGTACTTC. J is TRBJ2-5 and V is TRBV2, with D hard to call. Germline values: CDR1 SNHLY, CDR2 FYNNEI. With 4 bases removed from V and 8 bases from J, the gap between germline ends came to 8 bases. This CDR3 has 11 amino acids.

The CDR3: CASTSFTDQPQHF. As DNA, the CDR3 is TGTGCCAGTACGTCTTTTACCGATCAGCCCCAGCATTTT. The chain uses TRBV19 and TRBJ1-5, with no clear D. CDR3 size: 13 residues. Germline V lookup: CDR1 LNHDA, CDR2 SQIVND (reference sequence). V was cut by 7 bases and J by 5 bases, with 12 bases left in between.

This clonotype has a count of ten or more. The chain has TRBV7-6 and TRBJ2-7, with D maybe TRBD2 (6 bases). CDR3 size: 15 residues. Trimming took 0 bases from V and 5 from J, leaving 14 bases between them. Germline lookup yields CDR1 SGHVS and CDR2 FNYEAQ. CDR3 DNA: TGTGCCAGCAGCTTAGCCGGGAGAGGAGTGGACGAGCAGTACTTC. It is translated as CASSLAGRGVDEQYF.

This clonotype was seen ten or more times. The genes are TRBV12-3 or TRBV12-4 and TRBJ2-6; 10 bases map to TRBD1. The CDR3 is 17 residues long. J was trimmed by 0 bases and V by 4 bases; bases with no gene match: 3. In DNA form, the CDR3 reads TGTGCCAGCAGTTCGACAGGGGGCCCCTCTGGGGCCAACGTCCTGACTTTC. It codes for CASSSTGGPSGANVLTF.

This clonotype was recorded many times. The chain recombines TRBV3-1 with TRBJ1-2; D not certain. Germline values: CDR1 LGHDT, CDR2 YNNKEL (reference sequence). The CDR3 sequence is 14 residues long. Trimming took 1 base from V and 4 from J, leaving 10 bases between them. In DNA, the CDR3 is TGTGCCAGCAGCCAAGGACCCCGGGGCTATGGCTACACCTTC. Residues: CASSQGPRGYGYTF.

In its sample, this clonotype was seen a few times. The V call is TRBV20-1, the J call TRBJ1-1; no clear D. The ends were cut back, 3 bases at V and 5 bases at J, with 16 bases in the middle. The CDR3 is made up of 14 amino acids. CDR1 is DFQATT and CDR2 is SNEGSKA in the germline V gene (reference sequence). DNA of the CDR3: TGCAGTGCTAGGCGTCCGGGAGGAGGAACTGAAGCTTTCTTT. It yields the protein CSARRPGGGTEAFF.

This clonotype was recorded a few times. The chain links TRBV11-2 to TRBJ2-1; maybe TRBD2 (5 bases). The CDR3 runs 16 residues. V was pared by 4 bases and J by 7 bases, with 20 bases between. Germline values: CDR1 SGHAT, CDR2 FQNNGV. This CDR3 is CASSYEAAPNTNEQFF. The CDR3 DNA is TGTGCCAGCAGCTATGAAGCGGCCCCTAATACGAATGAGCAGTTCTTC.

This clonotype was found a few times. The chain carries TRBV3-1 and TRBJ2-5; 15 positions match TRBD2. V lost 3 bases, J lost 4 bases, and 3 bases stayed unmatched. This CDR3 is 16 amino acids long. From germline, CDR1 is LGHDT and CDR2 YNNKEL (reference sequence). This chain's CDR3 is CASSQGLAGGAETQYF. The CDR3, as DNA: TGTGCCAGCAGCCAGGGACTAGCGGGAGGAGCAGAGACCCAGTACTTC.